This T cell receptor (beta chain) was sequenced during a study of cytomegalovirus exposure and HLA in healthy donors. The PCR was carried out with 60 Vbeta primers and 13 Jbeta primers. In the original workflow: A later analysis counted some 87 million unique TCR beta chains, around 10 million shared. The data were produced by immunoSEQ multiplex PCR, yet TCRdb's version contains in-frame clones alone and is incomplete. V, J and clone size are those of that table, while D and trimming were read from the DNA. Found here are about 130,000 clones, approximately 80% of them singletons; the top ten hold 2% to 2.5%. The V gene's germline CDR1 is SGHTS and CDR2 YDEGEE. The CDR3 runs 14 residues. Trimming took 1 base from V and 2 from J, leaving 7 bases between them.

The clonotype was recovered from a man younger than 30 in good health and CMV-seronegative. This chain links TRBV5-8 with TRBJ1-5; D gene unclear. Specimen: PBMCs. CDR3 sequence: CASSLRVGNQPQHF. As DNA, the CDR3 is TGTGCCAGCAGCTTGCGTGTCGGCAATCAGCCCCAGCATTTT.